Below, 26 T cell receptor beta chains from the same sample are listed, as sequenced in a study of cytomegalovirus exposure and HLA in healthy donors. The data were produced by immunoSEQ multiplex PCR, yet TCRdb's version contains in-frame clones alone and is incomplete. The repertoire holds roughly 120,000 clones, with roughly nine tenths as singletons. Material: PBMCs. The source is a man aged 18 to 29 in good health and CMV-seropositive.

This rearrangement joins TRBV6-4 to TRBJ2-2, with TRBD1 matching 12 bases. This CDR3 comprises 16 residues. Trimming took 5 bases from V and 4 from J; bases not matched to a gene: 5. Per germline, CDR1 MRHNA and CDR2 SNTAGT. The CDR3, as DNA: TGTGCCAGCAGTCTCGGGACAGGGGGCCTCACCGGGGAGCTGTTTTTT. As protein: CASSLGTGGLTGELFF.

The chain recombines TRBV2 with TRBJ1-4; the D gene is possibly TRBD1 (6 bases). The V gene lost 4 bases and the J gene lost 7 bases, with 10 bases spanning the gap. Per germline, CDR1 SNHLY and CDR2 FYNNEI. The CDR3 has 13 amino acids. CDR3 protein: CASSAGVGEKLFF. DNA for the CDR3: TGTGCCAGCAGTGCAGGGGTCGGTGAAAAACTGTTTTTT.

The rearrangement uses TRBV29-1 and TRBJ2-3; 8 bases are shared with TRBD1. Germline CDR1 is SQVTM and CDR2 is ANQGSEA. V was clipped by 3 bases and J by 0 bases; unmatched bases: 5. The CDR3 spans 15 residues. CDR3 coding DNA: TGCAGCGTTGACGGGGGACAGGATAGCACAGATACGCAGTATTTT. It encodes CSVDGGQDSTDTQYF.

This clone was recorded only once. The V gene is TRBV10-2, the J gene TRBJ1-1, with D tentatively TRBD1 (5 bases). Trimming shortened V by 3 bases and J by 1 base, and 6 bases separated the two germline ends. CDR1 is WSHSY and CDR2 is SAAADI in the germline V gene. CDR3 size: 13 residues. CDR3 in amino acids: CASSDRENTEAFF. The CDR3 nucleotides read TGCGCCAGCAGTGACAGGGAGAACACTGAAGCTTTCTTT.

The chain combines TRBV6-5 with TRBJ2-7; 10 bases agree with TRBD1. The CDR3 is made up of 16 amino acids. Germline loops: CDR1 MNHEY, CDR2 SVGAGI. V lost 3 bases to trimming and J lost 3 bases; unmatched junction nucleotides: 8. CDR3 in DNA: TGTGCCAGCAGTTATTCTTGGACAGGGGGTTTCTACGAGCAGTACTTC. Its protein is CASSYSWTGGFYEQYF.

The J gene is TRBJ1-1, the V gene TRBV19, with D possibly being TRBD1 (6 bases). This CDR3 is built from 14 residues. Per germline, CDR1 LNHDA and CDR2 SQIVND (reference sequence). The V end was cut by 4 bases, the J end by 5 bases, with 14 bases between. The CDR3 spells CASSRDTGRTEAFF. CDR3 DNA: TGTGCCAGTAGTAGGGACACGGGAAGGACTGAAGCTTTCTTT.

The DNA for the CDR3 is TGTGCCAGCAGTCCCGACAGGGGGAGTTATGGCTACACCTTC. The encoded protein is CASSPDRGSYGYTF. The genes are TRBV27 and TRBJ1-2; 9 bases match TRBD1. The CDR3 spans 14 residues. Germline CDR1 MNHEY, CDR2 SMNVEV (reference sequence). The ends lost 5 bases at V and 5 bases at J; junction bases unmatched: 6.

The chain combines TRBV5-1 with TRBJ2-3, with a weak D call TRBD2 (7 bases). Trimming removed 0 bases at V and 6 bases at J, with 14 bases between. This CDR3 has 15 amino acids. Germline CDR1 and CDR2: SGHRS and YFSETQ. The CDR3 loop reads CASSLVRGPGDTQYF. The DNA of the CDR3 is TGCGCCAGCAGCTTGGTGCGGGGGCCTGGGGATACGCAGTATTTT.

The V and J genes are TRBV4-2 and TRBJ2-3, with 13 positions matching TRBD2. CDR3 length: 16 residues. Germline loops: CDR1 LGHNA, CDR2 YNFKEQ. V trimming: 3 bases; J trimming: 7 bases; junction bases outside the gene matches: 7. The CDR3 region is CASSQVTSGGQNTQYF. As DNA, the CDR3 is TGTGCCAGCAGCCAGGTGACTAGCGGGGGGCAAAATACGCAGTATTTT.

The CDR3 sequence is CASSPGGEPQHF. As DNA, the CDR3 is TGTGCCAGCAGCCCGGGAGGGGAGCCCCAGCATTTT. The chain couples TRBV5-6 to TRBJ1-5; D might be TRBD1 (5 bases). V was trimmed by 4 bases and J by 8 bases, leaving 10 bases between them. The length of the CDR3 is 12 residues. Germline CDR1 SGHDT, CDR2 YYEEEE.

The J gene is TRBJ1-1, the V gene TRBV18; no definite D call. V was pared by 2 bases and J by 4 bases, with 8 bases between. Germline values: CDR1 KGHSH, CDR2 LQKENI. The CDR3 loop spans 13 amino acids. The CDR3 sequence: CASSPNAGTEAFF. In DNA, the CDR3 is TGTGCCAGCTCACCAAATGCGGGCACTGAAGCTTTCTTT.

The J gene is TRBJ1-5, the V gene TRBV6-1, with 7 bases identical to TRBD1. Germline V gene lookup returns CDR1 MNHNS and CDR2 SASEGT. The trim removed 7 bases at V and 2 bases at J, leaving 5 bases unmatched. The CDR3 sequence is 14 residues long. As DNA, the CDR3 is TGTGCCAGCACTCTAGACAGGGGCAATCAGCCCCAGCATTTT. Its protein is CASTLDRGNQPQHF.

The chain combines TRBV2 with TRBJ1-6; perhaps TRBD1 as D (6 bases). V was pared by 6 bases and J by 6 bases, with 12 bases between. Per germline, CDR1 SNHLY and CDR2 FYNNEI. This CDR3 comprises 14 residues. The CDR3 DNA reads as TGTGCCAGCAGAAGGACAGCCACTAATTCACCCCTCCACTTT. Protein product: CASRRTATNSPLHF. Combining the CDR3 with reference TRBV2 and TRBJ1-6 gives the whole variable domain EPEVTQTPSHQVTQMGQEVILRCVPISNHLYFYWYRQILGQKVEFLVSFYNNEISEKSEIFDDQFSVERPDGSNFTLKIRSTKLEDSAMYFCASRRTATNSPLHFGNGTRLTVT.

The chain's CDR3 is CASTGQGSEQYF. CDR3 nucleotide sequence: TGTGCCAGCACCGGACAGGGGAGCGAGCAGTACTTC. This chain connects TRBV2 to TRBJ2-7; 9 nucleotides align to TRBD1. Germline values: CDR1 SNHLY, CDR2 FYNNEI. Unmatched junction bases numbered 4, after V lost 7 bases and J lost 6 bases. The CDR3 has 12 residues.

The CDR3 nucleotides are TGTGCCAGCAGCTACAGAGGAAACACCATATATTTT. Its protein is CASSYRGNTIYF. V gene TRBV5-8 combines with J gene TRBJ1-3; D is ambiguous. The CDR3 consists of 12 residues. Per the germline V gene, CDR1 is SGHTS and CDR2 is YDEGEE. V lost 3 bases and J lost 4, with 5 bases in between. The whole variable domain, remainder taken from reference TRBV5-8 and TRBJ1-3, is EAGVTQSPTHLIKTRGQQATLRCSPISGHTSVYWYQQALGLGLQFLLWYDEGEERNRGNFPPRFSGRQFPNYSSELNVNALELEDSALYLCASSYRGNTIYFGEGSWLTVV.

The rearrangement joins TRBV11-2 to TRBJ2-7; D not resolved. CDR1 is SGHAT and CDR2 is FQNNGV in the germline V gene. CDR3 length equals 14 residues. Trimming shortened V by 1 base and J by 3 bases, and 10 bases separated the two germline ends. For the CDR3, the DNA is TGTGCCAGCAGCTTAGGAGGTGGTGACTACGAGCAGTACTTC. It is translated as CASSLGGGDYEQYF.

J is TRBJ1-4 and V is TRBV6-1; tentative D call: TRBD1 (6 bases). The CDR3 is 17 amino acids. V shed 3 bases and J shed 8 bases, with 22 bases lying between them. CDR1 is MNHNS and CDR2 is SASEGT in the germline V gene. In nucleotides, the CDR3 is TGTGCCAGCAGTGACCGGTCGTACAGGGAATCAAAGGAAAAACTGTTTTTT. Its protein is CASSDRSYRESKEKLFF.

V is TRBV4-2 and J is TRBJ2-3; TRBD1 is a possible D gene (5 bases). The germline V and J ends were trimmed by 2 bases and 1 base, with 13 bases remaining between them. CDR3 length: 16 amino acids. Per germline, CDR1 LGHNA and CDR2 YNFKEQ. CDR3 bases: TGTGCCAGCAGCCAAAGCCAGGGCTCGGGCACAGATACGCAGTATTTT. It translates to CASSQSQGSGTDTQYF.

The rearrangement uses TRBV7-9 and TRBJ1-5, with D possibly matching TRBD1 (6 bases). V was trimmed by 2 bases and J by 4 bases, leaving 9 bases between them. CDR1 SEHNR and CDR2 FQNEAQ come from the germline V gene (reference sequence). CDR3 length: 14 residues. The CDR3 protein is CASSLSGDNQPQHF. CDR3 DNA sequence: TGTGCCAGCAGCTTATCAGGGGATAATCAGCCCCAGCATTTT.

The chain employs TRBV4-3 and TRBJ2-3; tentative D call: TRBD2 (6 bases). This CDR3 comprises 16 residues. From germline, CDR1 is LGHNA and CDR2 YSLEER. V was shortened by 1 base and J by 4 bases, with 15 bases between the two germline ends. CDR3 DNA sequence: TGCGCCAGCAGCCAAGGGCCGCGGAGGGGCGCAGATACGCAGTATTTT. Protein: CASSQGPRRGADTQYF.

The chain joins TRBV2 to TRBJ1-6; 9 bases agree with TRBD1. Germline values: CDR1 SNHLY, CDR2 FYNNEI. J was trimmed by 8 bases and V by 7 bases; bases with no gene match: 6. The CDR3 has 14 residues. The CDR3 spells CASNLWTGDSPLHF. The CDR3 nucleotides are TGTGCCAGCAACCTCTGGACAGGGGATTCACCCCTCCACTTT.

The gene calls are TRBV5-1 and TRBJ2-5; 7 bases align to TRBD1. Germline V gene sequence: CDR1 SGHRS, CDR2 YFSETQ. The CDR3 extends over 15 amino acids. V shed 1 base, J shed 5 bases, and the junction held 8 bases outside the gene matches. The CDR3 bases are TGCGCCAGCAGCTTGTACGGGACAGAGCAGGAGACCCAGTACTTC. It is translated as CASSLYGTEQETQYF.

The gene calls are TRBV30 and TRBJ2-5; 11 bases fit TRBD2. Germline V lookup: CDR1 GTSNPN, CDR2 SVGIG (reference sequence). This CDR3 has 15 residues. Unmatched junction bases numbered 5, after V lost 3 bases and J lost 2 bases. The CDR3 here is CAWRLAGAKQETQYF. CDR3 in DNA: TGTGCCTGGAGACTAGCGGGGGCCAAACAAGAGACCCAGTACTTC.

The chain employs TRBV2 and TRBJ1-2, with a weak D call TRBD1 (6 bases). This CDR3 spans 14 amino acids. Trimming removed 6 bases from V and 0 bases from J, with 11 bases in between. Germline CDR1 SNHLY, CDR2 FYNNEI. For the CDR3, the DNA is TGTGCCAGCAGATCGGACAGTTCTAACTATGGCTACACCTTC. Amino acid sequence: CASRSDSSNYGYTF.

In DNA, the CDR3 is TGTGCCAGCAGCCGCGAACGGGGGAACACTGAAGCTTTCTTT. This sequence encodes CASSRERGNTEAFF. The chain carries TRBV11-1 and TRBJ1-1; D gene unclear. The CDR3 covers 14 residues. With 5 bases removed from V and 1 base from J, the gap between germline ends came to 11 bases. Per the germline V gene, CDR1 is SGHAT and CDR2 is FQDESV (reference sequence).

Here the CDR3 reads CASSAGGWDTIYF. The CDR3 nucleotides are TGTGCCAGCAGTGCAGGGGGCTGGGACACCATATATTTT. The rearrangement joins TRBV28 to TRBJ1-3; 8 nucleotides line up with TRBD1. Trimming took 5 bases from V and 8 from J; bases not matched to a gene: 5. Germline-derived CDR1 and CDR2 are MDHEN and SYDVKM. The length of the CDR3 is 13 residues.